These T cell receptor beta chains were read from a single sample in a study of response to subunit inactivated influenza vaccine. TCRdb reprocessed the RT-PCR reads via MiXCR and lists one record per CDR3 protein. The repertoire includes some 500,000 distinct CDR3 sequences, 10% to 15% of them detected once, and about an eighth sits in the top ten. Sequencing used PBMCs from blood, obtained 45 days after vaccination. Receptor source: a man aged 45-65 years who received an inactivated influenza vaccine. The CDR3 runs from the conserved cysteine through the conserved F or W.

v_call	j_call	cdr3_aa
TRBV7-9	TRBJ2-1	CASSSSRNEQFF
TRBV6-1	TRBJ2-5	CASSGTSGGKETQYF
TRBV20-1	TRBJ2-1	CSARGYNEQFF
TRBV10-3	TRBJ1-2	CAISESTGDYGYTF
TRBV29-1	TRBJ2-3	CSVARQELYTDTQYF
TRBV20-1	TRBJ2-1	CSARDPISSEEQFF
TRBV12-3/TRBV12-4	TRBJ2-2	CASSWSGAGELFF
TRBV20-1	TRBJ2-7	CSARDVTSGDYEQYF
TRBV24-1	TRBJ2-2	CATSAGQGASFLPGELFF
TRBV5-1	TRBJ2-3	CASSGGSGISTDTQYF
TRBV20-1	TRBJ2-2	CSASPLTGTGELFF
TRBV20-1	TRBJ1-1	CSATHMTAEAFF
TRBV20-1	TRBJ2-1	CSASSGSSGVDEQFF
TRBV18	TRBJ2-6	CASSPKLGASGANVLTF
TRBV7-2	TRBJ2-3	CASSFWDTSTDTQYF
TRBV7-2	TRBJ2-3	CASSSRARDTQYF